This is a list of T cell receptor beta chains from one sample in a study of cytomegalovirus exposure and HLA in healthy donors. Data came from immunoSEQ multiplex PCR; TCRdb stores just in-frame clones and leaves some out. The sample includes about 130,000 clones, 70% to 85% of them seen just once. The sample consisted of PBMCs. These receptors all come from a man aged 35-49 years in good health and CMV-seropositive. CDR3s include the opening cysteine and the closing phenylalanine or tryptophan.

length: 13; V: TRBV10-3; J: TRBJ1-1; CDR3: CAITPQMDTEAFF
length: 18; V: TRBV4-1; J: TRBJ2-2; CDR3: CASSQGPWGHPNTGELFF
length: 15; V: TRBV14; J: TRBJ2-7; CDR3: CASSHGGTGVYEQYF
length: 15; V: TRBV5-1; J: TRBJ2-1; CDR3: CASSQKRGGYNEQFF
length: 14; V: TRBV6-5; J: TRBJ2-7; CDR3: CASRPPGQTYEQYF
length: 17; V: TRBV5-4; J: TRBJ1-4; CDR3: CASSLGQGAGTNEKLFF
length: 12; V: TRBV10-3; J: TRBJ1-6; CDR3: CATGQPDSPLHF
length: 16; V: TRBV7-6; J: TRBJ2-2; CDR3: CASSLGQGSNTGELFF
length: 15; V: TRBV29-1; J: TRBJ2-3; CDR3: CSVDSGLQSTDTQYF
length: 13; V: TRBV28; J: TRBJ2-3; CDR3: CASSQLSPDTQYF
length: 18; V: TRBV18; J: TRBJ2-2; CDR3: CASSPVGSIVLNTGELFF
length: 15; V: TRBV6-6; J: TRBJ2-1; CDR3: CASSTPAGRSNEQFF
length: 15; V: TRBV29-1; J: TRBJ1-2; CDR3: CSVDGQGLGNYGYTF
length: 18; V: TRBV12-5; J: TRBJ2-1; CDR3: CASGLVRPPSGTDNEQFF
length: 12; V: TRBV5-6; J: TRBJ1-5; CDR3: CASSRGDQPQHF
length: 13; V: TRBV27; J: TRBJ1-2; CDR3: CASSLDKNYGYTF
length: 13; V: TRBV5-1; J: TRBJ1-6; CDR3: CASTDTSNSPLHF
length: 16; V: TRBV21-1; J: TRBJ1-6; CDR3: CASSPAPDRGNSPLHF